Each of the 27 T cell receptor beta chains below was sequenced from the same sample in a study of blood T cell repertoires in COVID-19. Method: immunoSEQ multiplex PCR; TCRdb's copy keeps in-frame clones and lacks some. In the table there are roughly 250,000 clones, around 88% of which are singletons. The sample was PBMCs or T cells enriched from blood (not recorded which). The source of these receptors is a woman aged 40 to 50 with acute COVID-19.

CDR3 coding DNA: TGCAGCGTTGAGGGGGCAGCAGGGTTCTCCTACGAGCAGTACTTC. This translates into CSVEGAAGFSYEQYF. This chain joins TRBV29-1 and TRBJ2-7; TRBD1 might be the D (6 bases). Germline CDR1 reads SQVTM; CDR2 reads ANQGSEA. V lost 3 bases and J 0 bases, leaving 15 bases between the germline ends. The CDR3 runs to 15 residues.

V usage is TRBV3-1 (or the pseudogene TRBV3-2) and J usage is TRBJ1-1; TRBD1 is a possible D gene (5 bases). CDR1 and CDR2 from the germline V gene are LGHDT and YNNKEL (reference sequence). V gave up 4 bases and J gave up 2 bases, with 8 bases separating them. CDR3 length: 13 residues. The CDR3 DNA reads TGTGCCAGCAGCCTCCAGGGAAACACTGAAGCTTTCTTT. This sequence encodes CASSLQGNTEAFF.

This chain links TRBV15 with TRBJ2-6, with D hard to call. Germline V gene lookup returns CDR1 LNHNV and CDR2 YYDKDF (reference sequence). The CDR3 has 16 residues. Trimming shortened V by 0 bases and J by 4 bases, and 10 bases separated the two germline ends. The CDR3 DNA sequence: TGTGCCACCAGCAGAGAATTGGCCTCGGGGGCCAACGTCCTGACTTTC. Its translation: CATSRELASGANVLTF.

The V gene is TRBV5-1, the J gene TRBJ1-1, with 9 bases fitting TRBD1. This CDR3 has 19 residues. CDR1 is SGHRS and CDR2 is YFSETQ in the germline V gene. J gave up 3 bases and V 2 bases, and 17 bases lay outside the gene matches. The CDR3, as DNA: TGCGCCAGCAGCTTACGTCTGCGGAACAGGGGGCATCTCGACACTGAAGCTTTCTTT. Translated: CASSLRLRNRGHLDTEAFF.

This rearrangement joins TRBV7-9 to TRBJ2-3, with TRBD2 matching over 7 bases. The CDR3 extends over 14 amino acids. V shed 3 bases, J shed 11 bases, and the junction held 11 bases outside the gene matches. Germline values: CDR1 SEHNR, CDR2 FQNEAQ (reference sequence). In nucleotides, the CDR3 is TGTGCCAGCAGCTTTTCTGCGGGAGCCTTCGAGCAGTATTTT. Translation gives CASSFSAGAFEQYF.

This chain's CDR3 is CASSLDYQETQYF. DNA of the CDR3: TGTGCCAGCTCCCTCGACTACCAAGAGACCCAGTACTTC. This chain connects TRBV27 to TRBJ2-5; D unresolved. The CDR3 spans 13 residues. V was cut by 8 bases and J by 0 bases, with 10 bases left in between. Germline CDR1 is MNHEY and CDR2 is SMNVEV (reference sequence).

This sequence joins TRBV7-9 and TRBJ1-1; TRBD1 is a possible D gene (6 bases). CDR1 is SEHNR and CDR2 is FQNEAQ in the germline V gene (reference sequence). This CDR3 is 14 amino acids long. Deletions cut 4 bases from V and 4 bases from J, with 13 bases between. The CDR3 spells CASSSPFRGTEAFF. Written as DNA, the CDR3 is TGTGCCAGCAGCTCCCCCTTCAGGGGCACTGAAGCTTTCTTT.

The chain uses TRBV11-3 and TRBJ2-5, with D unresolved. CDR1 is SGHNT and CDR2 is YENEEA in the germline V gene. This CDR3 has 13 amino acids. The V gene lost 0 bases and the J gene lost 4 bases, with 6 bases spanning the gap. The CDR3 nucleotides read TGTGCCAGCAGCTTAGATCCGGGAGAGACCCAGTACTTC. The encoded protein is CASSLDPGETQYF.

The rearrangement joins TRBV24-1 to TRBJ2-2, with D possibly TRBD1 on 5 matching bases. Looked up from germline, CDR1 is KGHDR and CDR2 is SFDVKD. The V end was cut by 9 bases, the J end by 3 bases, with 13 bases between. CDR3 size: 14 residues. The CDR3: CATAEAGYTGELFF. CDR3 DNA: TGTGCCACCGCCGAGGCAGGGTACACCGGGGAGCTGTTTTTT.

The chain joins TRBV29-1 to TRBJ1-3; the D is unclear. CDR1 and CDR2 from the germline V gene are SQVTM and ANQGSEA. Trimming removed 3 bases from V and 8 bases from J, with 11 bases in between. CDR3 length: 12 amino acids. The CDR3 DNA follows: TGCAGCGTTGACGAGGGAGCGGACACCATATATTTT. This translates into CSVDEGADTIYF.

The rearrangement joins TRBV2 to TRBJ2-1, with TRBD1 matching 9 bases. The V gene's germline CDR1 is SNHLY and CDR2 FYNNEI. The CDR3 is made up of 16 amino acids. The ends lost 3 bases at V and 10 bases at J; junction bases unmatched: 13. CDR3 loop: CASSDVGQGILSEQFF. For the CDR3, the DNA is TGTGCCAGCAGTGATGTGGGACAGGGCATCCTATCGGAGCAGTTCTTC.

The chain links TRBV2 to TRBJ2-5; 14 positions agree with TRBD2. The CDR3 runs 15 residues. Germline CDR1 and CDR2: SNHLY and FYNNEI. V trimming: 6 bases; J trimming: 4 bases; junction bases outside the gene matches: 4. The CDR3 spells CASRGTSGRGETQYF. In DNA form, the CDR3 reads TGTGCCAGCAGAGGGACTAGCGGGAGAGGAGAGACCCAGTACTTC.

This clone occurred a few times. This chain uses TRBV27 with TRBJ2-7; D remains unclear. V dropped 8 bases and J dropped 4 bases, with 12 bases sitting between them. The CDR3 loop spans 12 amino acids. CDR1 is MNHEY and CDR2 is SMNVEV in the germline V gene (reference sequence). CDR3: CASGLGRYEQYF. CDR3 in DNA: TGTGCCAGCGGGCTCGGCAGATACGAGCAGTACTTC.

This clone was counted a few times. The chain is built from TRBV18 and TRBJ1-1; possibly TRBD1 for D (5 bases). CDR1 and CDR2 (germline): KGHSH, LQKENI. CDR3 length: 15 amino acids. Trimming stripped 2 bases from V and 3 bases from J, with 13 bases between. CDR3 in amino acids: CASSPWQGTDTEAFF. The CDR3 DNA reads as TGTGCCAGCTCACCATGGCAGGGCACGGACACTGAAGCTTTCTTT.

The genes are TRBV7-6 and TRBJ2-1; 8 nucleotides align to TRBD2. CDR1 and CDR2 (germline): SGHVS, FNYEAQ. V dropped 1 base and J dropped 2; count of bases not matched to a gene: 7. This CDR3 region has 17 residues. This CDR3 reads CASSLGALRGAYNEQFF. As DNA, the CDR3 is TGTGCCAGCAGCTTAGGGGCCCTGCGGGGGGCCTACAATGAGCAGTTCTTC.

V usage is TRBV19 and J usage is TRBJ2-4; tentative D call: TRBD2 (5 bases). This CDR3 is built from 13 residues. The germline gives CDR1 LNHDA, CDR2 SQIVND (reference sequence). V was cut by 5 bases and J by 8 bases, with 13 bases left in between. CDR3 bases: TGTGCCAGTAGTCCCACTAGGGTTGACATTCAGTACTTC. It yields the protein CASSPTRVDIQYF.

V usage is TRBV12-3 or TRBV12-4 and J usage is TRBJ1-2; maybe TRBD1 (6 bases). V lost 5 bases, J lost 7 bases, and 11 bases lay in between. The CDR3 length is 12 residues. The CDR3 DNA follows: TGTGCCAGCAGTCTCGGACAGTTTGGCTACACCTTC. Translation: CASSLGQFGYTF.

The chain carries TRBV7-6 and TRBJ2-7; D might be TRBD2 (5 bases). Trimming removed 1 base at V and 0 bases at J, with 10 bases between. Germline V gene data show CDR1 as SGHVS and CDR2 as FNYEAQ. CDR3 length: 15 residues. CDR3 bases: TGTGCCAGCAGCTTAGGGGGAGACCTCTCCTACGAGCAGTACTTC. Translated: CASSLGGDLSYEQYF.

The chain uses TRBV6-5 and TRBJ1-6; D remains ambiguous. This CDR3 comprises 16 residues. The germline V gene encodes CDR1 MNHEY and CDR2 SVGAGI. The V end was cut by 0 bases, the J end by 0 bases, with 6 bases between. CDR3 DNA sequence: TGTGCCAGCAGTTACTCAACCGGCTCCTATAATTCACCCCTCCACTTT. Its translation: CASSYSTGSYNSPLHF.

The rearrangement uses TRBV27 and TRBJ2-5; 12 positions agree with TRBD2. The CDR3 is made up of 15 amino acids. Trimming cost V 5 bases and J 4 bases; bases outside gene matches: 5. The germline CDR1 and CDR2 sequences are MNHEY and SMNVEV (reference sequence). This CDR3 is CASSVLAGGGETQYF. CDR3 bases: TGTGCCAGCAGTGTGCTAGCGGGAGGGGGAGAGACCCAGTACTTC.

The DNA for the CDR3 is TGCGCCAGCAGCCAAGATGGAAGCGGGAGGGCAGGAGAGACCCAGTACTTC. This gives the protein CASSQDGSGRAGETQYF. J is TRBJ2-5 and V is TRBV4-1; 10 nucleotides agree with TRBD2. This CDR3 contains 17 residues. V was pared by 0 bases and J by 4 bases, with 8 bases of the junction left unmatched. Germline values: CDR1 MGHRA, CDR2 YSYEKL.

J is TRBJ2-1 and V is TRBV20-1; TRBD2 is a possible D gene (5 bases). Germline values: CDR1 DFQATT, CDR2 SNEGSKA (reference sequence). Trimming stripped 3 bases from V and 2 bases from J, with 17 bases between. This CDR3 comprises 16 residues. CDR3 nucleotide sequence: TGCAGTGCTAGTGACCCGAGGAGCGGAACCTACAATGAGCAGTTCTTC. This sequence encodes CSASDPRSGTYNEQFF.

The genes are TRBV25-1 and TRBJ1-1; TRBD1 might be the D (5 bases). There are 11 residues in the CDR3. Germline CDR1 and CDR2: MGHDK and SYGVNS. The V end was cut by 2 bases, the J end by 7 bases, with 5 bases between. CDR3 DNA sequence: TGTGCCAGCAGTGAACAGGGTGAAGCTTTCTTT. As protein: CASSEQGEAFF.

The CDR3 DNA reads TGTGCCACCAGGGACCCCCTCCTGGCGGGAGTGAAAGATACGCAGTATTTT. This encodes CATRDPLLAGVKDTQYF. The J gene is TRBJ2-3, the V gene TRBV15; 7 positions agree with TRBD2. The CDR3 length is 17 residues. Germline-derived CDR1 and CDR2 are LNHNV and YYDKDF (reference sequence). Trimming took 6 bases from V and 5 from J; bases not matched to a gene: 17.

The CDR3 nucleotides are TGTGCCAGCAGCCCTATGGGGGGTTCGGGAAACACCATATATTTT. Translating gives CASSPMGGSGNTIYF. The genes are TRBV7-2 and TRBJ1-3, with D tentatively TRBD1 (5 bases). Trimming shortened V by 5 bases and J by 4 bases, and 15 bases separated the two germline ends. Germline-derived CDR1 and CDR2 are SGHTA and FQGNSA. The CDR3 sequence is 15 residues long.

This chain links TRBV5-1 with TRBJ1-5, with D unresolved. Germline values: CDR1 SGHRS, CDR2 YFSETQ. V lost 1 base and J 4 bases, leaving 6 bases between the germline ends. The CDR3 extends over 13 amino acids. Here the CDR3 DNA reads TGCGCCAGCAGCTTGACTACGAATCAGCCCCAGCATTTT. Its protein product is CASSLTTNQPQHF.

This clone was seen only once. This chain links TRBV4-1 with TRBJ2-7; D perhaps matches TRBD1 (6 bases). The ends were cut back, 4 bases at V and 2 bases at J, with 12 bases in the middle. The germline CDR1 and CDR2 sequences are MGHRA and YSYEKL. This CDR3 spans 14 amino acids. CDR3: CASSPWDKTYEQYF. Here the CDR3 DNA reads TGCGCCAGCAGCCCCTGGGACAAGACCTACGAGCAGTACTTC.